This T cell receptor beta chain was recovered during a study of T cell changes during pregnancy in multiple sclerosis. CDR3 length: 14 amino acids. The V gene's germline CDR1 is LNHDA and CDR2 SQIVND (reference sequence). With 7 bases removed from V and 2 bases from J, the gap between germline ends came to 12 bases. This clone appeared once. Produced via immunoSEQ multiplex PCR; TCRdb's table is partial and in-frame only. This sample has some 43,000 clones, with 75% to 90% found just once. The chain couples TRBV19 to TRBJ1-5; D perhaps matches TRBD1 (6 bases). The clonotype comes from a female donor in good health, enrolled as a control in a pregnancy study. The source was peripheral blood, collected in the first trimester of pregnancy. The CDR3 sequence: CASMWGPGNQPQHF. The CDR3, as DNA: TGTGCCAGTATGTGGGGGCCAGGCAATCAGCCCCAGCATTTT.